A single sample is the source of the 18 T cell receptor beta chains below, sequenced in a study of T cell responses to AZD1222 COVID-19 vaccine. TCRdb keeps only in-frame clones here, not all; method: immunoSEQ multiplex PCR. Among 120,000 to 150,000 clones listed, approximately 88% were seen once. The input for sequencing was peripheral blood, taken on day 0 of AZD1222 vaccination. Receptors were obtained from an adult in good health.

This chain connects TRBV3-1 (or the pseudogene TRBV3-2) to TRBJ1-5; no clear D. V lost 1 base to trimming and J lost 1 base, with 8 bases between them. The CDR3 length is 15 residues. Germline V lookup: CDR1 LGHDT, CDR2 YNNKEL (reference sequence). The CDR3 DNA reads TGTGCCAGCAGCCAAGCGGGGTTAAGCAATCAGCCCCAGCATTTT. Translating gives CASSQAGLSNQPQHF.

The rearrangement joins TRBV5-5 to TRBJ1-5; D not certain. Germline CDR1 is SGHKS and CDR2 is YYEKEE (reference sequence). The CDR3 runs 16 residues. V was shortened by 6 bases and J by 1 base, with 17 bases between the two germline ends. The CDR3 protein is CASTLDPIGSNQPQHF. CDR3 bases: TGTGCCAGCACCCTGGACCCCATCGGGAGCAATCAGCCCCAGCATTTT.

V gene TRBV3-1 (or the pseudogene TRBV3-2) combines with J gene TRBJ1-1, with D possibly being TRBD1 (5 bases). The CDR3 covers 13 residues. Germline assignment: CDR1 LGHDT and CDR2 YNNKEL (reference sequence). Trimming shortened V by 6 bases and J by 2 bases, and 10 bases separated the two germline ends. The CDR3 bases are TGTGCCAGCAGACTGGGGGGAAACACTGAAGCTTTCTTT. This gives the protein CASRLGGNTEAFF.

This rearrangement joins TRBV9 to TRBJ1-1; 10 bases agree with TRBD1. V gave up 3 bases and J gave up 5 bases; unmatched junction bases: 10. The CDR3 has 16 amino acids. Germline V CDR1 and CDR2: SGDLS, YYNGEE. The CDR3 bases are TGTGCCAGCAGCGAGGGTGACAGGGGGCGATGGACTGAAGCTTTCTTT. Translating it yields CASSEGDRGRWTEAFF.

J is TRBJ1-1 and V is TRBV27; D is ambiguous. The V end lost 4 bases, the J end lost 0 bases, and 6 bases lay between the germline ends. The germline V gene encodes CDR1 MNHEY and CDR2 SMNVEV (reference sequence). The CDR3 has 13 residues. CDR3 sequence reads: CASSSEMNTEAFF. CDR3 in DNA: TGTGCCAGCAGTTCGGAAATGAACACTGAAGCTTTCTTT.

The chain joins TRBV7-2 to TRBJ2-7, with D possibly TRBD2 on 6 matching bases. CDR1 is SGHTA and CDR2 is FQGNSA in the germline V gene. Deletions cut 5 bases from V and 5 bases from J, with 16 bases between. The CDR3 consists of 14 residues. CDR3 nucleotides: TGTGCCAGCAGCAACCTGGCGGGGCCCCACGAGCAGTACTTC. Translation: CASSNLAGPHEQYF.

This clone has just a few counts. V and J are TRBV5-1 and TRBJ1-4, with TRBD1 as a possible D gene (6 bases). This CDR3 region has 15 residues. Germline CDR1 is SGHRS and CDR2 is YFSETQ. V lost 2 bases and J lost 6, with 14 bases in between. The CDR3 nucleotides read TGCGCCAGCAGCTTCATCGGGGGGCGCGATGAAAAACTGTTTTTT. It encodes CASSFIGGRDEKLFF.

DNA of the CDR3: TGCGCCAGCAGCCTCTGGACTAGCGGGACATACGAGCAGTACTTC. It codes for CASSLWTSGTYEQYF. V gene TRBV4-3 combines with J gene TRBJ2-7, with 12 bases that match TRBD2. The V and J ends lost 4 bases and 4 bases, in that order; junction bases with no gene match: 5. The CDR3 length is 15 residues. Germline CDR1 LGHNA, CDR2 YSLEER.

The rearrangement uses TRBV6-5 and TRBJ2-7; the D gene is possibly TRBD1 (6 bases). The CDR3 runs 14 residues. Germline V gene lookup returns CDR1 MNHEY and CDR2 SVGAGI. V was clipped by 6 bases and J by 2 bases, with 14 bases between them. CDR3 amino acids: CASSPGQYPYEQYF. The CDR3 DNA is TGTGCCAGCAGCCCCGGACAGTACCCCTACGAGCAGTACTTC.

The V and J genes are TRBV27 and TRBJ1-1; 7 bases align to TRBD1. Germline V lookup: CDR1 MNHEY, CDR2 SMNVEV (reference sequence). The CDR3 covers 14 residues. After removal of 5 bases from V and 4 bases from J, the junction contained 7 bases not matched to a gene. The CDR3 loop is CASSRQGGGTEAFF. CDR3 DNA sequence: TGTGCCAGCAGTAGACAGGGCGGTGGCACTGAAGCTTTCTTT.

J is TRBJ2-2 and V is TRBV29-1, with D tentatively TRBD1 (6 bases). This CDR3 comprises 12 residues. CDR1 is SQVTM and CDR2 is ANQGSEA in the germline V gene. CDR3 sequence reads: CGGGLGTGELFF. CDR3 coding DNA: TGCGGGGGCGGGCTGGGCACCGGGGAGCTGTTTTTT.

This clone occurred once. This chain's CDR3 is CASSPNPTGNQPQHF. DNA of the CDR3: TGTGCCAGCAGTCCCAACCCGACAGGTAATCAGCCCCAGCATTTT. This sequence joins TRBV27 and TRBJ1-5; possible D gene TRBD1, 6 bases. This CDR3 has 15 amino acids. Trimming pared 5 bases from V and 4 bases from J, leaving 15 bases between. Germline-derived CDR1 and CDR2 are MNHEY and SMNVEV (reference sequence).

This chain uses TRBV9 with TRBJ2-7; 7 nucleotides align to TRBD2. CDR3 size: 15 residues. V lost 4 bases to trimming and J lost 2 bases; unmatched junction nucleotides: 9. Germline V gene sequence: CDR1 SGDLS, CDR2 YYNGEE. CDR3 nucleotide sequence: TGTGCCAGCAGCATAGCTAGCGGCCCAACCTACGAGCAGTACTTC. Amino acids: CASSIASGPTYEQYF.

The chain links TRBV18 to TRBJ2-6; 8 bases agree with TRBD2. V gave up 1 base and J gave up 0 bases; unmatched junction bases: 8. This CDR3 has 19 residues. The germline V gene encodes CDR1 KGHSH and CDR2 LQKENI. CDR3 DNA sequence: TGTGCCAGCTCACCACAAGCTAGCGGGCCGGGCTCTGGGGCCAACGTCCTGACTTTC. It encodes CASSPQASGPGSGANVLTF.

The CDR3 nucleotides read TGTGCCAGCAGTCGGCCGGGACTAGCCGGCTACGAGCAGTACTTC. This sequence encodes CASSRPGLAGYEQYF. V gene TRBV28 combines with J gene TRBJ2-7; 9 bases line up with TRBD2. The ends lost 5 bases at V and 3 bases at J; junction bases unmatched: 8. The germline V gene has CDR1 MDHEN and CDR2 SYDVKM. This CDR3 region has 15 residues.

This clone was recorded once. V is TRBV4-3 and J is TRBJ2-2; D not resolved. Trimming removed 1 base from V and 4 bases from J, with 7 bases in between. Germline V gene sequence: CDR1 LGHNA, CDR2 YSLEER. This CDR3 comprises 14 residues. CDR3 nucleotides: TGCGCCAGCAGCCAAGGGGTGGGCACCGGGGAGCTGTTTTTT. It is translated as CASSQGVGTGELFF.

This chain uses TRBV4-3 with TRBJ2-7; perhaps TRBD2 as D (6 bases). The CDR3 sequence is 15 residues long. V lost 1 base, J lost 1 base, and 11 bases lay in between. Germline assignment: CDR1 LGHNA and CDR2 YSLEER. As DNA, the CDR3 is TGCGCCAGCAGCCAAGTTCCCGGGACTTCCTACGAGCAGTACTTC. Protein sequence: CASSQVPGTSYEQYF.

This chain joins TRBV7-3 and TRBJ2-1, with D possibly TRBD2 on 5 matching bases. Trimming removed 0 bases at V and 7 bases at J, with 16 bases between. This CDR3 has 16 residues. Germline assignment: CDR1 SGHTA and CDR2 FQGTGA. The CDR3 loop reads CASSLTGEWRLNEQFF. CDR3 DNA sequence: TGTGCCAGCAGCTTAACCGGGGAGTGGCGGTTAAATGAGCAGTTCTTC.